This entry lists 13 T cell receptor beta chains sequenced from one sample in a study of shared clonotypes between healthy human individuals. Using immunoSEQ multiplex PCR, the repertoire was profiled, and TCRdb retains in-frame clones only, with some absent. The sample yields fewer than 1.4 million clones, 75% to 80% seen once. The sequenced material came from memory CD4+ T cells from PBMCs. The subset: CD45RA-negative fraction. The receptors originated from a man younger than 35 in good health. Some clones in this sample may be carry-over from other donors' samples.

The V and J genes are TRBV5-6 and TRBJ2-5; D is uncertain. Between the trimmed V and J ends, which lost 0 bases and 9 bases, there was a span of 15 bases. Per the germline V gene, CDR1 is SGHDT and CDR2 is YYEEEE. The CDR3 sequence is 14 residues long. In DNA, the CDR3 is TGTGCCAGCAGCTTGGATTCGTTCATGCAGGCCCAGTACTTC. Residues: CASSLDSFMQAQYF.

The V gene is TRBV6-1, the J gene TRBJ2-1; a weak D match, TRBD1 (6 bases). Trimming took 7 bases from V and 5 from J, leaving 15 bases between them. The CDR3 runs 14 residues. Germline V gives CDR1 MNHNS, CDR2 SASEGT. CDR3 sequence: CASTRGIRNNEQFF. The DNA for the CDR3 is TGTGCCAGCACCAGGGGAATACGTAACAATGAGCAGTTCTTC.

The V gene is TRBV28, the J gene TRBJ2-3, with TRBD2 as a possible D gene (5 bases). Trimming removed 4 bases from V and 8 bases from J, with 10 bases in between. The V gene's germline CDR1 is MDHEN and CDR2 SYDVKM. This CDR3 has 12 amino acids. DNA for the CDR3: TGTGCCAGCAGTTCTATAGAGGGTACGCAGTATTTT. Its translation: CASSSIEGTQYF.

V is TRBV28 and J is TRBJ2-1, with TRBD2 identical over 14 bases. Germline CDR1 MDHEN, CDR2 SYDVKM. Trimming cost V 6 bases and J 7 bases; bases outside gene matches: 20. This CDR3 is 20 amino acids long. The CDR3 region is CASSPGPGTSGSLWGNEQFF. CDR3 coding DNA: TGTGCCAGCAGCCCAGGCCCCGGGACTAGCGGGAGTCTATGGGGTAATGAGCAGTTCTTC. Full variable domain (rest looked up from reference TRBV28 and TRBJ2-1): DVKVTQSSRYLVKRTGEKVFLECVQDMDHENMFWYRQDPGLGLRLIYFSYDVKMKEKGDIPEGYSVSREKKERFSLILESASTNQTSMYLCASSPGPGTSGSLWGNEQFFGPGTRLTVL.

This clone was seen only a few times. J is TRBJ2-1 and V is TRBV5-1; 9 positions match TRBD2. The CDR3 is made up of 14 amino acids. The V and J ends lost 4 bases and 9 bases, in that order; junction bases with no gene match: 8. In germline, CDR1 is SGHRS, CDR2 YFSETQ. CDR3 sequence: CASSITGTSTEQFF. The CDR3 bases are TGCGCCAGCAGCATAACCGGGACTAGCACTGAGCAGTTCTTC.

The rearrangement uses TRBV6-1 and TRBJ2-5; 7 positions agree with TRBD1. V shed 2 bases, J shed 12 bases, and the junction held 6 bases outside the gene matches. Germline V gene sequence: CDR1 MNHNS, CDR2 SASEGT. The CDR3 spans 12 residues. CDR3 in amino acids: CASSEPGQWKYF. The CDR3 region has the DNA TGTGCCAGCAGTGAACCGGGACAGTGGAAGTACTTC.

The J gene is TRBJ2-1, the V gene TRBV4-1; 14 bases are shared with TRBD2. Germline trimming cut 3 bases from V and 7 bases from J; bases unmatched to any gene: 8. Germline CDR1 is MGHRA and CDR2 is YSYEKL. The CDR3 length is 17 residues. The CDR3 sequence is CASSHPGLAGGNNEQFF. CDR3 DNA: TGCGCCAGCAGCCACCCCGGACTAGCGGGAGGAAATAATGAGCAGTTCTTC.

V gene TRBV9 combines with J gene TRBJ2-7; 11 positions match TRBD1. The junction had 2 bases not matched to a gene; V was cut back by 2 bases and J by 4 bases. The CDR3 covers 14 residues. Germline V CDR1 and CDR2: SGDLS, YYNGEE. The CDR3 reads CASSVDRGQYEQYF. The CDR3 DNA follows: TGTGCCAGCAGCGTGGACAGGGGGCAATACGAGCAGTACTTC.

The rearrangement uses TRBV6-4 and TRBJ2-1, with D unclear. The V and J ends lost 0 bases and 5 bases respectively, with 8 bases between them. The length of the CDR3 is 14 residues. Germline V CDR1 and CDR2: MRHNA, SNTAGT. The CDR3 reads CASSDSPDHNEQFF. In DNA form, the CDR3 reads TGTGCCAGCAGTGACTCCCCCGACCACAATGAGCAGTTCTTC.

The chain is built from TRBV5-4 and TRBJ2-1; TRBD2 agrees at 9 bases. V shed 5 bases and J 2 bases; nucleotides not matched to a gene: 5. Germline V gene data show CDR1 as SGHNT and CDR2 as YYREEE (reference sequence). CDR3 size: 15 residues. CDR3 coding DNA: TGTGCCAGCAGGACCGGGACTAGCCCCTACAATGAGCAGTTCTTC. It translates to CASRTGTSPYNEQFF.

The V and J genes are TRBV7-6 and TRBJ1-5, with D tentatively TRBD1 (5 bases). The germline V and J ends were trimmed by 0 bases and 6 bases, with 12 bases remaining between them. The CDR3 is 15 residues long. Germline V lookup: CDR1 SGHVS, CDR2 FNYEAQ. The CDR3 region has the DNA TGTGCCAGCAGCTTAGCCCAGGGACCGGCTCAGCCCCAGCATTTT. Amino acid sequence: CASSLAQGPAQPQHF.

CDR3 amino acids: CASSAGQGTGSAEAFF. CDR3 bases: TGCGCCAGCAGCGCAGGACAGGGGACGGGCTCGGCTGAAGCTTTCTTT. The chain carries TRBV4-1 and TRBJ1-1, with 9 bases that match TRBD1. CDR1 and CDR2 (germline): MGHRA, YSYEKL. The length of the CDR3 is 16 residues. The junction had 13 bases not matched to a gene; V was cut back by 5 bases and J by 6 bases.

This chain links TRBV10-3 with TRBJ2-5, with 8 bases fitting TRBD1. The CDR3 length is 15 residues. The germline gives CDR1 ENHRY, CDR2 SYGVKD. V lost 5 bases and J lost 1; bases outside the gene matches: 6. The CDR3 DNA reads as TGTGCCATCAGTCCCGCCGGGACAGGCCAAGAGACCCAGTACTTC. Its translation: CAISPAGTGQETQYF.